This entry lists 3 T cell receptor beta chains sequenced from one sample in a study of T cells in women clearing cervical HPV infection. TCRdb's copy holds only in-frame clones and misses some; the assay was immunoSEQ multiplex PCR. The sample has some 30,000 clones. The sample was blood buffy coat. These receptor sequences come from a woman between 18 and 70 years old with a cervical HPV16 infection that either progressed to CIN3+ or cleared (not recorded which).

Turning to this clone: The read stops 3 residues short of the end of the CDR3; the missing end is completed from the germline J gene. The chain couples TRBV20-1 to TRBJ2-1, with 12 bases fitting TRBD2. There are 15 residues in the CDR3. The germline V gene has CDR1 DFQATT and CDR2 SNEGSKA (reference sequence). V shed 1 base, J shed 8 bases, and the junction held 6 bases outside the gene matches. The CDR3 is CSARGLAGAGDEQFF. The covered CDR3 bases are TGCAGTGCTAGAGGACTAGCGGGGGCCGGGGATGAG.

Notes on this clone: The read halts 3 residues ahead of the CDR3 end, with the missing end drawn from the germline J gene. J is TRBJ2-5 and V is TRBV2; TRBD1 is a possible D gene (5 bases). Deletions cut 4 bases from V and 1 base from J, with 7 bases between. This CDR3 comprises 13 residues. Per the germline V gene, CDR1 is SNHLY and CDR2 is FYNNEI. The chain's CDR3 is CASSVTVQETQYF. The covered CDR3 bases are TGTGCCAGCAGTGTGACAGTCCAAGAGACC.

Regarding this clone: The read ends 3 residues shy of where the CDR3 ends; the end is completed using the germline J gene. The rearrangement links TRBV28 to TRBJ2-5, with 10 bases matching TRBD1. The V segment lost 5 bases and the J segment 0 bases; nucleotides outside the gene matches: 6. The germline gives CDR1 MDHEN, CDR2 SYDVKM. CDR3 length equals 16 residues. The CDR3 loop reads CASSPRTGGYQETQYF. The CDR3 DNA, read in part, is TGTGCCAGCAGTCCGAGGACAGGGGGGTACCAAGAGACC.